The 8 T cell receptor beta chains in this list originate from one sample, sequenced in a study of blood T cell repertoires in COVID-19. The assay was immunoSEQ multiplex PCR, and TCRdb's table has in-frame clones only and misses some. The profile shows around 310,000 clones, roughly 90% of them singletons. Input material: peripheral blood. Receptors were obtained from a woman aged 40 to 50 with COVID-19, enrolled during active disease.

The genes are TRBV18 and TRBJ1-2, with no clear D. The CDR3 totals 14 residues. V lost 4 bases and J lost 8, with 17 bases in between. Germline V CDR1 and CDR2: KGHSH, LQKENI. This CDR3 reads CASSQGMEESGYTF. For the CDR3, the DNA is TGTGCCAGCTCACAGGGTATGGAGGAGTCGGGCTACACCTTC.

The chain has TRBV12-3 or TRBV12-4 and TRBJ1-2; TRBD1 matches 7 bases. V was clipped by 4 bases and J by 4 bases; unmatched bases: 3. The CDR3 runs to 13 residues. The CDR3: CASSSGGFYGYTF. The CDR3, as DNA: TGTGCCAGCAGTTCAGGGGGTTTCTATGGCTACACCTTC.

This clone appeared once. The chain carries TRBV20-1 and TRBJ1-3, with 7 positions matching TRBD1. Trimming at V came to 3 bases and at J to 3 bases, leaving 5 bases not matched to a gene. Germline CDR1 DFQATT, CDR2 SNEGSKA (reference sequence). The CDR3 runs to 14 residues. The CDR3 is CSASRQGIGNTIYF. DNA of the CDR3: TGCAGTGCTAGTCGACAGGGTATTGGAAACACCATATATTTT.

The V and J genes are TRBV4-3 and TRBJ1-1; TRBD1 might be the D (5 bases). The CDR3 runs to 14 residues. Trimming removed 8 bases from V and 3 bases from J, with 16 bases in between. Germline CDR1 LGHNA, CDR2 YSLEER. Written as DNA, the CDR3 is TGCGCCAGCGGTCGGGGGGTGTCGGACACTGAAGCTTTCTTT. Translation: CASGRGVSDTEAFF.

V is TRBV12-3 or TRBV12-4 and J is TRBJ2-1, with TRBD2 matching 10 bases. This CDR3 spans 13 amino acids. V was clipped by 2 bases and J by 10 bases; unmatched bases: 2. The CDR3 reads CASSLQREGEQFF. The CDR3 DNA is TGTGCCAGCAGTTTACAGCGGGAGGGAGAGCAGTTCTTC.

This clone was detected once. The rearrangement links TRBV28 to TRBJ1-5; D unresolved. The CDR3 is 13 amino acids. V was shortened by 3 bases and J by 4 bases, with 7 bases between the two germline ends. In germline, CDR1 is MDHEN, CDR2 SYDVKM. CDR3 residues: CASSLSTNQPQHF. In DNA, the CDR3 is TGTGCCAGCAGTTTGTCTACTAATCAGCCCCAGCATTTT.

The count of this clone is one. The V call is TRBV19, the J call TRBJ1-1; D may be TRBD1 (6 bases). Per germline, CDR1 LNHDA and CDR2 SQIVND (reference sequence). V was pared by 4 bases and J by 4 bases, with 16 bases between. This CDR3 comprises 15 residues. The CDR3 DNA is TGTGCCAGTAGTACTTCACAGGGCTTTCCCACTGAAGCTTTCTTT. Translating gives CASSTSQGFPTEAFF.

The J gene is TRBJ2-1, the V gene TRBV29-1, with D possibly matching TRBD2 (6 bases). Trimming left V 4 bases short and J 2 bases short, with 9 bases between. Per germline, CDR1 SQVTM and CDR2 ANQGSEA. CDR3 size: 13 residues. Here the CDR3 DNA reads TGCAGCGTTGCGGGAGCTGCCTACAATGAGCAGTTCTTC. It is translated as CSVAGAAYNEQFF.